Reported below is one TCR beta chain. CDR1 and CDR2 (germline): MGHRA, YSYEKL. CDR3 length: 15 residues. The ends were cut back, 0 bases at V and 2 bases at J, with 8 bases in the middle. The data were obtained in a study of blood T cell repertoires in COVID-19. Study in general: The origin of the acute and convalescent COVID-19 samples was the United States, Italy and Spain.

Original data processing: Estimation of nucleated cell counts was performed using reference gene primer amplification. Sequencing was performed with immunoSEQ multiplex PCR; in TCRdb, only in-frame clones are kept and a portion is missing. V and J calls and clone size are given by that table; D and trimming were obtained from the DNA. The data show a few hundred thousand clones, around 89% seen once. The source of this sequence is a woman aged 40 to 49 with acute or convalescent COVID-19. Material for sequencing was peripheral blood. The rearrangement links TRBV4-1 to TRBJ1-3; D is unresolved. CDR3 amino acids: CASSQDFRTGNTIYF. The DNA for the CDR3 is TGCGCCAGCAGCCAAGATTTCAGGACTGGAAACACCATATATTTT.